The TCR beta chain described here comes from a study of vaccination and CD4 T cells after COVID-19. Study at large: A few convalescent patients gave samples at day 14 post-vaccination, and they were sampled again at days 161 to 241 post-vaccination.

Cultured CD4+ T cell DNA underwent sequencing with the Oncomine TCR Beta short-read assay. TCRdb redid the calling of the PCR reads with MiXCR, one entry per CDR3 protein. The table shows 20,000 to 25,000 distinct CDR3 sequences, with 30% to 45% occurring only once. Trimming removed 8 bases at V and 8 bases at J, with 16 bases between. The CDR3 has 14 amino acids. The germline V gene has CDR1 MDHEN and CDR2 SYDVKM. Of note for this clonotype: Its target is not known.

Sample time point: late sampling 161 to 241 days after vaccination in three convalescent patients. The treatment was: approximately nine-day PBMC culture with coronavirus spike peptide pools or control peptides (ViraFEST assay). The clonotype originates from a human donor who had recovered from COVID-19. The sequences come from CD4+ T cells from blood, cultured in vitro, collected about 7 months after SARS-CoV-2 vaccination. The chain recombines TRBV28 with TRBJ1-6; D is undetermined. In DNA form, the CDR3 reads TGTGCCAGCCTAAGAACAGCTTCTTATTCACCCCTCCACTTT. It codes for CASLRTASYSPLHF.